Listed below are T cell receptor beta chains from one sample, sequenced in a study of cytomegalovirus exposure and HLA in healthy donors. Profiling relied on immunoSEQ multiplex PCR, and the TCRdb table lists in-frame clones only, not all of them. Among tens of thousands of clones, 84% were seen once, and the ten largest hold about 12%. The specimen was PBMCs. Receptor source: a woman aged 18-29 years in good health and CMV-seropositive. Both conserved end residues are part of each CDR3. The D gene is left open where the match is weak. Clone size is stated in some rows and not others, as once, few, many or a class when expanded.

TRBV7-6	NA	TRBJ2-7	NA	CASSLGQAGEEQYF	TGTGCCAGCAGCTTAGGTCAGGCCGGGGAGGAGCAGTACTTC
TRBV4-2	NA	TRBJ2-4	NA	CASSQDFAGNNIQYF	TGTGCCAGCAGCCAAGATTTTGCGGGGAACAACATTCAGTACTTC
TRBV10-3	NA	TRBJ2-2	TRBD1	CAISDLNRGDTGELFF	TGTGCCATCAGTGACTTAAACAGGGGGGACACCGGGGAGCTGTTTTTT
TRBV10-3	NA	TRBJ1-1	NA	CAISDHGRGNTEAFF	TGTGCCATCAGTGACCACGGTAGGGGGAACACTGAAGCTTTCTTT
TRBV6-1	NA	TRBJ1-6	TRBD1	CASSETGVGNSPLHF	TGTGCCAGCAGTGAAACAGGGGTTGGTAATTCACCCCTCCACTTT
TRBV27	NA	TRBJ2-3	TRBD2	CASSLYGLAGETSTDTQYF	TGTGCCAGCAGTTTATATGGACTAGCGGGGGAAACTAGCACAGATACGCAGTATTTT
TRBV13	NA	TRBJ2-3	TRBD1	CASSSTTGEGTDTQYF	TGTGCCAGCAGCTCTACGACAGGGGAAGGTACAGATACGCAGTATTTT
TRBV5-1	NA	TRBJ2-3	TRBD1	CASSLVGQGPDTQYF	TGCGCCAGCAGCTTGGTGGGACAGGGGCCAGATACGCAGTATTTT
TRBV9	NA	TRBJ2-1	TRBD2	CASSVELAGGFNEQFF	TGTGCCAGCAGCGTGGAACTAGCGGGGGGATTCAATGAGCAGTTCTTC
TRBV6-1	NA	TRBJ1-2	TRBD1	CASSLQGVGNYGYTF	TGTGCCAGCAGTCTACAGGGGGTAGGGAACTATGGCTACACCTTC
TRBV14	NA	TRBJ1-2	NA	CASSQDIFRDGLNYGYTF	TGTGCCAGCAGCCAAGACATATTCCGGGACGGACTAAACTATGGCTACACCTTC
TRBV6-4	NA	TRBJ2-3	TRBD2	CASSLAGGYTDTQYF	TGTGCCAGCAGTTTAGCGGGGGGATACACAGATACGCAGTATTTT
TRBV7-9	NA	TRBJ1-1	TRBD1	CASSSPGTGNTEAFF	TGTGCCAGCAGCTCACCCGGGACAGGGAACACTGAAGCTTTCTTT
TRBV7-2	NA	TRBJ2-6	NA	CASSLVGGLSSGANVLTF	TGTGCCAGCAGCTTAGTTGGCGGGCTTAGCTCTGGGGCCAACGTCCTGACTTTC
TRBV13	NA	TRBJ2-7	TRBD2	CASSPGLGSSYEQYF	TGTGCCAGCAGCCCAGGACTAGGGAGCTCCTACGAGCAGTACTTC
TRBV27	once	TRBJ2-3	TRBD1	CASSRGQGGDTQYF	TGTGCCAGCAGCCGTGGACAGGGCGGAGATACGCAGTATTTT
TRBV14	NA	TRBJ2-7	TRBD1	CASSLWTGGSEQYF	TGTGCCAGCAGCCTGTGGACAGGGGGGAGCGAGCAGTACTTC
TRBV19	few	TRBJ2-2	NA	CASIPRRNTGELFF	TGTGCCAGTATTCCGAGGAGGAACACCGGGGAGCTGTTTTTT
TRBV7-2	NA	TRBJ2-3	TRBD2	CASSLEGPRGGGTDTQYF	TGTGCCAGCAGCTTAGAGGGGCCGCGGGGGGGCGGCACAGATACGCAGTATTTT
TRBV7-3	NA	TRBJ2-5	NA	CASSYFAASMETQYF	TGTGCCAGCAGCTATTTCGCAGCGAGCATGGAGACCCAGTACTTC
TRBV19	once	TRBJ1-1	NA	CASTSQGHTEAFF	TGTGCCAGTACCTCACAGGGACACACTGAAGCTTTCTTT
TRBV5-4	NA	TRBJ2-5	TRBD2	CASSGWGLGLPQYF	TGTGCCAGCAGCGGGTGGGGACTAGGATTGCCCCAGTACTTC